Presented here are 26 T cell receptor beta chains from one specimen sequenced in a study of T cell repertoires in cytomegalovirus infection. What these receptors recognize is not known. TCRdb recomputed calls from the reads with MiXCR, one row per CDR3 protein. The data show about 920,000 distinct CDR3 sequences, around 30% seen once. The specimen was cultured CD8+ T cells from PBMCs, collected from culture after CMV antigen stimulation. Receptor source: a human donor in good health (CMV status not recorded). Some clones in this sample may be carry-over from other donors' samples.

This clonotype was detected a few times. The chain has TRBV12-3 or TRBV12-4 and TRBJ2-1; D possibly matches TRBD1 or TRBD2 (5 bases each). V was cut by 6 bases and J by 1 base, with 16 bases left in between. The length of the CDR3 is 16 residues. CDR3 residues: CASSPLIWGSYNEQFF. Written as DNA, the CDR3 is TGTGCCAGCAGCCCCCTTATCTGGGGGTCCTACAATGAGCAGTTCTTC.

The chain employs TRBV19 and TRBJ2-7; D is tentatively TRBD1 or TRBD2 (5 bases each). The CDR3 contains 16 residues. The germline V gene encodes CDR1 LNHDA and CDR2 SQIVND (reference sequence). The V and J ends lost 3 bases and 5 bases respectively, with 20 bases between them. Here the CDR3 reads CASSMRRGEYPDEQYF. The CDR3 DNA reads TGTGCCAGTAGTATGAGAAGGGGAGAGTACCCTGACGAGCAGTACTTC.

This chain links TRBV6-1 with TRBJ1-2; possible D gene TRBD1, 6 bases. This CDR3 comprises 14 residues. Trimming stripped 2 bases from V and 4 bases from J, with 11 bases between. Germline V lookup: CDR1 MNHNS, CDR2 SASEGT. The CDR3 spells CASSELGQTYGYTF. The CDR3 coding sequence is TGTGCCAGCAGTGAACTAGGACAGACCTATGGCTACACCTTC.

CDR3 region: CSARQVSTDTQYF. The CDR3 nucleotides read TGCAGTGCTAGACAGGTTAGCACAGATACGCAGTATTTT. This sequence joins TRBV20-1 and TRBJ2-3; D is unclear. V lost 2 bases, J lost 0 bases, and 6 bases lay in between. Germline V gene lookup returns CDR1 DFQATT and CDR2 SNEGSKA (reference sequence). CDR3 length equals 13 residues.

This clonotype was observed a few times. The gene calls are TRBV7-6 and TRBJ1-3; tentatively, D is TRBD1 (5 bases). Germline V CDR1 and CDR2: SGHVS, FNYEAQ. The CDR3 runs 16 residues. The V and J ends lost 2 bases and 4 bases respectively, with 15 bases between them. CDR3 coding DNA: TGTGCCAGCAGCTTAAGCGCCGGGACCTCCGGAAACACCATATATTTT. Its protein product is CASSLSAGTSGNTIYF.

The table lists this clonotype with a few counts. V gene TRBV20-1 combines with J gene TRBJ1-1, with D unclear. This CDR3 region has 15 residues. Germline CDR1 reads DFQATT; CDR2 reads SNEGSKA (reference sequence). Trimming shortened V by 1 base and J by 3 bases, and 15 bases separated the two germline ends. For the CDR3, the DNA is TGCAGTGCTAGAGCCCGGGAAGCTAGGTACACTGAAGCTTTCTTT. Translating it yields CSARAREARYTEAFF.

About this clonotype: A read error may explain this, as a much larger clone is one base away. V gene TRBV7-6 combines with J gene TRBJ2-5; 11 nucleotides agree with TRBD2. CDR3 length: 15 residues. CDR1 is SGHVS, CDR2 FNYEAQ, per germline. CDR3 nucleotides: TGTGCCAACAGCTTACTAGCGGGGGAGGGAGAGACCCAGTACTTC. It yields the protein CANSLLAGEGETQYF.

The chain carries TRBV7-2 and TRBJ2-3; D not resolved. Germline CDR1 is SGHTA and CDR2 is FQGNSA. CDR3 length: 11 amino acids. Trimming cost V 1 base and J 10 bases, with 6 bases left between them. As DNA, the CDR3 is TGTGCCAGCAGCTTAGGAGGTGCGCAGTATTTT. This gives the protein CASSLGGAQYF.

The gene calls are TRBV12-3 or TRBV12-4 and TRBJ2-1, with 7 nucleotides matching TRBD1. J lost 9 bases, V lost 6 bases, and 8 bases had no gene match. The CDR3 length is 13 residues. The CDR3 is CASRAPGQLEQFF. DNA of the CDR3: TGTGCCAGCAGAGCTCCGGGACAGCTTGAGCAGTTCTTC.

The V call is TRBV27, the J call TRBJ2-1; 7 nucleotides match TRBD1. The CDR3 consists of 16 residues. Losses at the gene ends were 2 bases for V and 2 bases for J; bases not matched to a gene: 6. The germline V gene has CDR1 MNHEY and CDR2 SMNVEV (reference sequence). The CDR3 loop is CASSLSGQVTYNEQFF. The DNA for the CDR3 is TGTGCCAGCAGTTTAAGTGGACAGGTTACCTACAATGAGCAGTTCTTC.

The chain links TRBV10-2 to TRBJ2-1, with D tentatively TRBD1 (6 bases). CDR1 is WSHSY and CDR2 is SAAADI in the germline V gene. The V and J ends lost 2 bases and 0 bases respectively, with 11 bases between them. The CDR3 totals 16 residues. CDR3 region: CASSEPAGVSYNEQFF. CDR3 nucleotides: TGCGCCAGCAGTGAGCCGGCAGGGGTCTCCTACAATGAGCAGTTCTTC.

V gene TRBV20-1 combines with J gene TRBJ1-1; D remains unclear. The CDR3 spans 13 residues. Germline V gene sequence: CDR1 DFQATT, CDR2 SNEGSKA (reference sequence). Deletions cut 4 bases from V and 7 bases from J, with 16 bases between. This CDR3 reads CSANLKWTHEAFF. In DNA, the CDR3 is TGCAGTGCTAACCTTAAGTGGACCCATGAAGCTTTCTTT.

The gene calls are TRBV27 and TRBJ1-2; possibly TRBD1 for D (5 bases). V was clipped by 5 bases and J by 7 bases, with 20 bases between them. The germline gives CDR1 MNHEY, CDR2 SMNVEV (reference sequence). The CDR3 has 15 residues. CDR3 protein: CASSGSRVAVAGYTF. CDR3 nucleotides: TGTGCCAGCAGTGGCTCCAGGGTGGCGGTAGCTGGCTACACCTTC.

The rearrangement links TRBV2 to TRBJ2-1, with D unresolved. V shed 10 bases and J shed 0 bases, with 13 bases lying between them. The CDR3 has 14 amino acids. Germline CDR1 is SNHLY and CDR2 is FYNNEI. The CDR3 DNA sequence: TGTGCCACCTCCGAGGTGTTCTCCTACAATGAGCAGTTCTTC. Its translation: CATSEVFSYNEQFF.

The genes are TRBV6-2 or TRBV6-3 and TRBJ2-7; no firm D call. The CDR3 consists of 14 residues. V was trimmed by 5 bases and J by 3 bases, leaving 14 bases between them. The germline CDR1 and CDR2 sequences are MNHEY and SVGEGT. For the CDR3, the DNA is TGTGCCAGCAGTCCATCGCGCCTGATCTACGAGCAGTACGTC. Translated: CASSPSRLIYEQYV.

This clonotype was recorded at least ten times. V gene TRBV7-3 combines with J gene TRBJ2-3; D not resolved. Germline lookup yields CDR1 SGHTA and CDR2 FQGTGA. Trimming removed 0 bases from V and 4 bases from J, with 8 bases in between. The CDR3 has 14 amino acids. CDR3 residues: CASSLTTSADTQYF. DNA for the CDR3: TGTGCCAGCAGCTTAACCACGAGCGCAGATACGCAGTATTTT.

V and J are TRBV19 and TRBJ2-1; D gene unclear. From germline, CDR1 is LNHDA and CDR2 SQIVND (reference sequence). V was clipped by 4 bases and J by 7 bases, with 11 bases between them. This CDR3 spans 13 amino acids. The CDR3 DNA is TGTGCCAGTAGTAACAGCGACGGGAATGAGCAGTTCTTC. Translated, it gives CASSNSDGNEQFF. The full variable domain, completed using reference TRBV19 and TRBJ2-1, is DGGITQSPKYLFRKEGQNVTLSCEQNLNHDAMYWYRQDPGQGLRLIYYSQIVNDFQKGDIAEGYSVSREKKESFPLTVTSAQKNPTAFYLCASSNSDGNEQFFGPGTRLTVL.

This clonotype has more than one count but fewer than ten. V usage is TRBV18 and J usage is TRBJ1-1, with 7 positions matching TRBD1. CDR1 and CDR2 (germline): KGHSH, LQKENI. This CDR3 is 16 amino acids long. J was trimmed by 0 bases and V by 1 base; bases with no gene match: 5. CDR3 protein: CASSPLRGPVNTEAFF. Here the CDR3 DNA reads TGTGCCAGCTCACCACTTAGGGGGCCGGTGAACACTGAAGCTTTCTTT.

The chain links TRBV5-8 to TRBJ2-1, with D uncertain. The CDR3 is 13 amino acids. Trimming took off 9 bases at V and 1 base at J, with 11 bases between the two ends. Germline-derived CDR1 and CDR2 are SGHTS and YDEGEE. The CDR3 region is CATPGVSYNEQFF. CDR3 in DNA: TGTGCCACCCCTGGGGTTTCCTACAATGAGCAGTTCTTC.

This clonotype turned up a few times. The J gene is TRBJ2-1, the V gene TRBV5-6; D call uncertain. Germline V CDR1 and CDR2: SGHDT, YYEEEE. V lost 0 bases and J lost 10, with 14 bases in between. This CDR3 spans 14 amino acids. The CDR3: CASSLGQISIEQFF. The CDR3 region has the DNA TGTGCCAGCAGCTTGGGCCAGATTTCGATAGAGCAGTTCTTC.

This sequence joins TRBV20-1 and TRBJ1-5; no definite D call. The germline gives CDR1 DFQATT, CDR2 SNEGSKA (reference sequence). V was clipped by 0 bases and J by 4 bases, with 7 bases between them. CDR3 length equals 13 residues. The DNA of the CDR3 is TGCAGTGCTAGAGATCCGCGTAATCAGCCCCAGCATTTT. This translates into CSARDPRNQPQHF.

This clonotype was seen a single time. The chain is built from TRBV2 and TRBJ1-2, with 9 bases aligning to TRBD1. From germline, CDR1 is SNHLY and CDR2 FYNNEI. This CDR3 spans 13 amino acids. V trimming: 6 bases; J trimming: 8 bases; junction bases outside the gene matches: 7. The CDR3 DNA sequence: TGTGCCAGCAGAGTACAGGGGGCGCGAGGCTACACCTTC. It translates to CASRVQGARGYTF.

The sample holds one count of this clonotype. The chain is built from TRBV6-1 and TRBJ1-2; a weak D match, TRBD1 (5 bases). Trimming took 1 base from V and 8 from J, leaving 14 bases between them. Germline CDR1 is MNHNS and CDR2 is SASEGT. The length of the CDR3 is 14 residues. DNA of the CDR3: TGTGCCAGCAGTGAAGATTCCGGGGCGGAAGGCTACACCTTC. Protein product: CASSEDSGAEGYTF.

The chain carries TRBV7-9 and TRBJ2-3; 13 bases map to TRBD2. The CDR3 sequence is 18 residues long. Trimming removed 8 bases from V and 3 bases from J; junction bases left unmatched: 14. Germline CDR1 and CDR2: SEHNR and FQNEAQ (reference sequence). The CDR3 protein is CASPNSFTSGGATDTQYF. The CDR3 DNA reads TGTGCCAGCCCAAATTCCTTTACTAGCGGGGGGGCAACAGATACGCAGTATTTT.

The chain uses TRBV28 and TRBJ1-5, with a possible D match to TRBD1 (5 bases). The length of the CDR3 is 17 residues. Germline-derived CDR1 and CDR2 are MDHEN and SYDVKM. V dropped 4 bases and J dropped 3 bases, with 19 bases sitting between them. The CDR3 sequence: CASSSGSQGGSNQPQHF. The DNA of the CDR3 is TGTGCCAGCAGTTCCGGATCGCAGGGAGGGTCCAATCAGCCCCAGCATTTT.

This chain connects TRBV4-1 to TRBJ1-3, with D tentatively TRBD1 (5 bases). Germline V gene data show CDR1 as MGHRA and CDR2 as YSYEKL. Trimming removed 1 base at V and 0 bases at J, with 16 bases between. The CDR3 is 18 residues long. The CDR3 region is CASSQGFVQADSGNTIYF. The CDR3 coding sequence is TGCGCCAGCAGCCAAGGATTTGTACAGGCCGACTCTGGAAACACCATATATTTT.